A single sample is the source of the 10 T cell receptor beta chains below, sequenced in a study of blood T cell repertoires in COVID-19. Some clones are missing from TCRdb's copy, which holds only in-frame ones; the method was immunoSEQ multiplex PCR. In the table there are fewer than 80,000 clones, around 87% of which are singletons. The sequencing sample was made of peripheral blood. These receptors all stem from a man between 65 and 80 years old with acute or convalescent COVID-19.

The V and J genes are TRBV10-1 and TRBJ2-2; tentative D call: TRBD2 (6 bases). This CDR3 is built from 13 residues. Trimming stripped 5 bases from V and 7 bases from J, with 11 bases between. CDR1 is WNHNN, CDR2 SYGVQD, per germline (reference sequence). In DNA, the CDR3 is TGCGCCAGCAGTCTGACTAGTCACGGGGAGCTGTTTTTT. It specifies CASSLTSHGELFF.

The J gene is TRBJ2-2, the V gene TRBV5-1; 11 bases map to TRBD2. The germline V gene has CDR1 SGHRS and CDR2 YFSETQ. This CDR3 comprises 13 residues. The J segment lost 9 bases and the V segment lost 3 bases, leaving 1 base of the junction unmatched. CDR3 amino acids: CASSSTSGRELFF. The DNA for the CDR3 is TGCGCCAGCAGCTCGACTAGCGGGAGGGAGCTGTTTTTT.

The chain recombines TRBV16 with TRBJ2-5; 10 nucleotides align to TRBD2. Germline CDR1 reads KGHSY; CDR2 reads FQNENV. The CDR3 extends over 15 amino acids. V shed 3 bases, J shed 5 bases, and the junction held 6 bases outside the gene matches. The CDR3 region has the DNA TGTGCCAGCAGCCAGTTAGCGGGGGGTCGGGAGACCCAGTACTTC. Its protein is CASSQLAGGRETQYF.

This clone was counted once. This sequence joins TRBV27 and TRBJ2-2; D may be TRBD2 (5 bases). The germline V gene encodes CDR1 MNHEY and CDR2 SMNVEV (reference sequence). The V gene lost 0 bases and the J gene lost 4 bases, with 9 bases spanning the gap. The CDR3 has 15 residues. The CDR3 nucleotides read TGTGCCAGCAGTTTATCCCTAGCTTCCACCGGGGAGCTGTTTTTT. It codes for CASSLSLASTGELFF.

The chain couples TRBV20-1 to TRBJ2-1; TRBD2 aligns across 9 bases. The CDR3 length is 14 residues. In germline, CDR1 is DFQATT, CDR2 SNEGSKA (reference sequence). J gave up 10 bases and V 3 bases, and 10 bases lay outside the gene matches. The CDR3 loop reads CSASAAGGPREQFF. CDR3 nucleotide sequence: TGCAGTGCTAGTGCGGCGGGAGGGCCGCGGGAGCAGTTCTTC.

The chain has TRBV3-1 (or the pseudogene TRBV3-2) and TRBJ2-1, with unresolved D. Germline assignment: CDR1 LGHDT and CDR2 YNNKEL (reference sequence). CDR3 size: 14 residues. Trimming took off 0 bases at V and 9 bases at J, with 12 bases between the two ends. As DNA, the CDR3 is TGTGCCAGCAGCCAAGATAATCTACCCCCTGAGCAGTTCTTC. Translating gives CASSQDNLPPEQFF.

The chain carries TRBV18 and TRBJ2-6; 7 nucleotides align to TRBD1. CDR1 and CDR2 (germline): KGHSH, LQKENI. Unmatched junction bases numbered 9, after V lost 4 bases and J lost 0 bases. The CDR3 contains 18 residues. CDR3 sequence (DNA): TGTGCCAGCTCACGAACCGGGACAGCCGACTCTGGGGCCAACGTCCTGACTTTC. As protein: CASSRTGTADSGANVLTF.

The rearrangement uses TRBV5-4 and TRBJ1-2, with D possibly being TRBD1 (6 bases). There are 16 residues in the CDR3. Trimming took 0 bases from V and 3 from J, leaving 15 bases between them. Germline values: CDR1 SGHNT, CDR2 YYREEE (reference sequence). The CDR3 DNA follows: TGTGCCAGCAGCTTGGGTCAGGGGACGGGTGACTATGGCTACACCTTC. It yields the protein CASSLGQGTGDYGYTF. Full variable domain (rest looked up from reference TRBV5-4 and TRBJ1-2): ETGVTQSPTHLIKTRGQQVTLRCSSQSGHNTVSWYQQALGQGPQFIFQYYREEENGRGNFPPRFSGLQFPNYSSELNVNALELDDSALYLCASSLGQGTGDYGYTFGSGTRLTVV.

J is TRBJ2-7 and V is TRBV3-1 (or the pseudogene TRBV3-2); the match to TRBD1 covers 8 bases. The J segment lost 3 bases and the V segment lost 1 base, leaving 5 bases of the junction unmatched. The V gene's germline CDR1 is LGHDT and CDR2 YNNKEL (reference sequence). This CDR3 region has 15 residues. The CDR3: CASSQGPGGFYEQYF. The CDR3 DNA reads as TGTGCCAGCAGCCAAGGGCCAGGGGGCTTCTACGAGCAGTACTTC.

The chain has TRBV9 and TRBJ1-1, with 7 nucleotides matching TRBD1. CDR1 and CDR2 (germline): SGDLS, YYNGEE. V lost 4 bases, J lost 5 bases, and 5 bases stayed unmatched. This CDR3 region has 13 residues. DNA of the CDR3: TGTGCCAGCAGCTTCAGGGGGGAAACTGAAGCTTTCTTT. Its translation: CASSFRGETEAFF.